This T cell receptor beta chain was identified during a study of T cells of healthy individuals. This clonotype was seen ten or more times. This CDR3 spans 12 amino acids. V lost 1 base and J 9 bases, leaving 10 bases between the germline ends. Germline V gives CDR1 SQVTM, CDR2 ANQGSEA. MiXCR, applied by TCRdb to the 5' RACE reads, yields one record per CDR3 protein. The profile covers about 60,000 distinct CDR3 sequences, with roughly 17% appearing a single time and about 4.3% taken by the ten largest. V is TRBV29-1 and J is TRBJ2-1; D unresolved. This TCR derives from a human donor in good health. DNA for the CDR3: TGCAGCGTTGAAGCCCAAGGCGGTGAGCAGTTCTTC. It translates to CSVEAQGGEQFF.